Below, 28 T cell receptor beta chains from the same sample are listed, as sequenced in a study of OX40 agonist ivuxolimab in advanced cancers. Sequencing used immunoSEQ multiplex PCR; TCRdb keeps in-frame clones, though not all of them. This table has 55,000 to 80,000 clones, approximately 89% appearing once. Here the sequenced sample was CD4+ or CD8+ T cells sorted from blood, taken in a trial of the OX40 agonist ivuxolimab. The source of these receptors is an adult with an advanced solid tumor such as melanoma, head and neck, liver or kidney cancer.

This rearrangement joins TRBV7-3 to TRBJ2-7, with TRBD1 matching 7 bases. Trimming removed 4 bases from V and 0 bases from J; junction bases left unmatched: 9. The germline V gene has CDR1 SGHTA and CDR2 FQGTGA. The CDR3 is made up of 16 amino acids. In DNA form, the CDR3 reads TGTGCCAGCAGCTCAGGGGGAGATTCCAGCTCCTACGAGCAGTACTTC. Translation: CASSSGGDSSSYEQYF.

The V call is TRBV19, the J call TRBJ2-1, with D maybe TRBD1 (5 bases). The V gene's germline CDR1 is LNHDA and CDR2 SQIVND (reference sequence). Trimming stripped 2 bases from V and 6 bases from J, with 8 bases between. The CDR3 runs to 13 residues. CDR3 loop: CASSISQGNEQFF. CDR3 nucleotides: TGTGCCAGTAGTATAAGTCAGGGCAATGAGCAGTTCTTC.

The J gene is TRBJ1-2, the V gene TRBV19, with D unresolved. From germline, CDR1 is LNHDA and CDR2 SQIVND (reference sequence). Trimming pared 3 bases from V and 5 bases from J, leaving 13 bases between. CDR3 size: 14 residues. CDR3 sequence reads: CASSIFSTHYGYTF. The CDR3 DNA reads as TGTGCCAGTAGTATCTTCAGTACACATTATGGCTACACCTTC.

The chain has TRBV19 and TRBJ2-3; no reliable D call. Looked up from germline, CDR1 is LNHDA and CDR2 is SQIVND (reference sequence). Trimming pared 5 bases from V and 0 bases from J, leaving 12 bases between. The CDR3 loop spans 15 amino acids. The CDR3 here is CASSWTASSTDTQYF. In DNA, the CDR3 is TGTGCCAGTAGTTGGACCGCCTCTAGCACAGATACGCAGTATTTT. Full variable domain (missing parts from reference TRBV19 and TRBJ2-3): DGGITQSPKYLFRKEGQNVTLSCEQNLNHDAMYWYRQDPGQGLRLIYYSQIVNDFQKGDIAEGYSVSREKKESFPLTVTSAQKNPTAFYLCASSWTASSTDTQYFGPGTRLTVL.

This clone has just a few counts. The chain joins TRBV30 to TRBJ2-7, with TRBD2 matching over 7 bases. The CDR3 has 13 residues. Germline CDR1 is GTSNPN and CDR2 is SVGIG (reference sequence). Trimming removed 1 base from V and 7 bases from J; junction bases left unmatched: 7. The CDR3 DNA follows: TGTGCCTGGAGTGCTAGCGGAAGTCGAGAGCAGTACTTC. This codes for CAWSASGSREQYF.

The CDR3 is CASGPTRGDQETQYF. The CDR3 DNA sequence: TGTGCCAGCGGACCCACTCGGGGGGACCAAGAGACCCAGTACTTC. The gene calls are TRBV7-3 and TRBJ2-5, with 7 bases lining up with TRBD2. The V gene's germline CDR1 is SGHTA and CDR2 FQGTGA. The CDR3 spans 15 residues. After removal of 8 bases from V and 0 bases from J, the junction contained 9 bases not matched to a gene.

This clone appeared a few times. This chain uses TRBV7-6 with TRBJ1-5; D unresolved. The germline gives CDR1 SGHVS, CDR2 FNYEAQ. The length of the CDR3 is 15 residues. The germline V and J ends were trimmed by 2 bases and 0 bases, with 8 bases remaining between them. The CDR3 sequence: CASSLRIGSNQPQHF. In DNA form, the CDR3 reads TGTGCCAGCAGCTTAAGAATCGGTAGCAATCAGCCCCAGCATTTT.

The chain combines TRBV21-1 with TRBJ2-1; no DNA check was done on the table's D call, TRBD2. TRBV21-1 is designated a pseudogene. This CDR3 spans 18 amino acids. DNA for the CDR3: TGTGCCAGCAGCCAAAGGGGACTAGCGGATAGCTCCTACAATGAGCAGTTCTTC. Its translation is CASSQRGLADSSYNEQFF.

CDR3 DNA sequence: TGTGCCAGCGGACGACTAGGGCTAATTGAGCAGTACTTC. Protein sequence: CASGRLGLIEQYF. The chain combines TRBV27 with TRBJ2-7; tentative D call: TRBD2 (6 bases). The CDR3 extends over 13 amino acids. V lost 8 bases and J lost 7, with 18 bases in between. Per the germline V gene, CDR1 is MNHEY and CDR2 is SMNVEV (reference sequence).

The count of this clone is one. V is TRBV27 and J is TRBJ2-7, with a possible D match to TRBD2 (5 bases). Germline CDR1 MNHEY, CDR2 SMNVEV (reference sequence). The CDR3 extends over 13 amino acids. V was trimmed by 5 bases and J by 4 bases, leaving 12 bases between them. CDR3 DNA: TGTGCCAGCAGTCGCAATAGCGAATACGAGCAGTACTTC. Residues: CASSRNSEYEQYF.

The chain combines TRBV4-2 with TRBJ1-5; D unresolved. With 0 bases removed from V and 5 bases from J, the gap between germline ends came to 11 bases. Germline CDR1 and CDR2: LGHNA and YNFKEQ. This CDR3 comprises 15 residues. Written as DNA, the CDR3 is TGTGCCAGCAGCCAAGATTGGGGAGCGGATCAGCCCCAGCATTTT. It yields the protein CASSQDWGADQPQHF.

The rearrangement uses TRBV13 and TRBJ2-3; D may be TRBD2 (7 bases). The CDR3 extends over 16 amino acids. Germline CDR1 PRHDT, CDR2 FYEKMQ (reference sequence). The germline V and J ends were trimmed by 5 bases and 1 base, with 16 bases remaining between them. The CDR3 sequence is CASSAGGPSRTDTQYF. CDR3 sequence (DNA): TGTGCCAGCAGCGCCGGGGGGCCCTCTCGCACAGATACGCAGTATTTT.

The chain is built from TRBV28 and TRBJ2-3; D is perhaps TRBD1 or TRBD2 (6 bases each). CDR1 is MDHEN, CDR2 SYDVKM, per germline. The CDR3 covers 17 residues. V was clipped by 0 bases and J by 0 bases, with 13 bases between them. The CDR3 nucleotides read TGTGCCAGCAGTTTATGGGGGGGCACATCTAGCACAGATACGCAGTATTTT. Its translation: CASSLWGGTSSTDTQYF. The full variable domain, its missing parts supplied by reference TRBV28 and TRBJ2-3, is DVKVTQSSRYLVKRTGEKVFLECVQDMDHENMFWYRQDPGLGLRLIYFSYDVKMKEKGDIPEGYSVSREKKERFSLILESASTNQTSMYLCASSLWGGTSSTDTQYFGPGTRLTVL.

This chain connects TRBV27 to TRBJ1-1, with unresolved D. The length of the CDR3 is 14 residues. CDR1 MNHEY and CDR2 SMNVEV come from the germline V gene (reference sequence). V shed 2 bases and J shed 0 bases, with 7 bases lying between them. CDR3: CASSLGRMNTEAFF. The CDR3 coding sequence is TGTGCCAGCAGTTTAGGCAGGATGAACACTGAAGCTTTCTTT.

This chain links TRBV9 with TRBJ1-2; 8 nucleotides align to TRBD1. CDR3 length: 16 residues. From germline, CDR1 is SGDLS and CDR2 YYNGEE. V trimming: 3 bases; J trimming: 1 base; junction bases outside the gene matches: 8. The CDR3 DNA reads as TGTGCCAGCAGCGGATGGACAGGGAAGGATAACTATGGCTACACCTTC. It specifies CASSGWTGKDNYGYTF.

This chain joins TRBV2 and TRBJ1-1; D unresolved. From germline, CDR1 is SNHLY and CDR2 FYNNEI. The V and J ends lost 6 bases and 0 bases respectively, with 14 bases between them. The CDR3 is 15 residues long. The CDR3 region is CASRRTDGLNTEAFF. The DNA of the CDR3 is TGTGCCAGCAGGCGCACCGACGGCCTGAACACTGAAGCTTTCTTT. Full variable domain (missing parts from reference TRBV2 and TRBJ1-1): EPEVTQTPSHQVTQMGQEVILRCVPISNHLYFYWYRQILGQKVEFLVSFYNNEISEKSEIFDDQFSVERPDGSNFTLKIRSTKLEDSAMYFCASRRTDGLNTEAFFGQGTRLTVV.

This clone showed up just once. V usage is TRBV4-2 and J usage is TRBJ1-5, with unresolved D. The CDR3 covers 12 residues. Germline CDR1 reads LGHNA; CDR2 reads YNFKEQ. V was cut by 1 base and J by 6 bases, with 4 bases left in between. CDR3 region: CASSQGGQPQHF. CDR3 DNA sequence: TGTGCCAGCAGCCAAGGGGGTCAGCCCCAGCATTTT.

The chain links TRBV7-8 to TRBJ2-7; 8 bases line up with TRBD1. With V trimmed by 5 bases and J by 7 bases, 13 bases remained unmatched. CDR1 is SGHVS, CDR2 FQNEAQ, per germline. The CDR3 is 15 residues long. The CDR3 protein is CASSGRQGSFGEQYF. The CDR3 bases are TGTGCCAGCAGCGGACGACAGGGGAGTTTCGGTGAGCAGTACTTC. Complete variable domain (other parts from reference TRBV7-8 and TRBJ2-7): GAGVSQSPRYKVAKRGQDVALRCDPISGHVSLFWYQQALGQGPEFLTYFQNEAQLDKSGLPSDRFFAERPEGSVSTLKIQRTQQEDSAVYLCASSGRQGSFGEQYFGPGTRLTVT.

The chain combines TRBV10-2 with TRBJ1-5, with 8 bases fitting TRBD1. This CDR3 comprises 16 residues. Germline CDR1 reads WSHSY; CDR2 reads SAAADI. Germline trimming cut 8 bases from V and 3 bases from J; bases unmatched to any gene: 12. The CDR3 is CASATPDRGFNQPQHF. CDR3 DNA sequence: TGCGCCAGCGCTACACCTGACAGGGGATTCAATCAGCCCCAGCATTTT.

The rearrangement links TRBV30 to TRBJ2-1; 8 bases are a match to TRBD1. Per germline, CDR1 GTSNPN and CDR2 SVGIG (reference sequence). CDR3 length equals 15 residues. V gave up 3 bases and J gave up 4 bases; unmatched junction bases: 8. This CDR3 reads CAWRIRDRSYNEQFF. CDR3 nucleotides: TGTGCCTGGAGGATCCGGGACAGGAGTTACAATGAGCAGTTCTTC.

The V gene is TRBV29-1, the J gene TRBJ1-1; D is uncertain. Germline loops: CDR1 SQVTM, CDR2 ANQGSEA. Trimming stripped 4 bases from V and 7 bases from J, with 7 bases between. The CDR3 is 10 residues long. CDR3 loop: CSVARGEAFF. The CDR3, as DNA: TGCAGCGTTGCTCGGGGTGAAGCTTTCTTT.

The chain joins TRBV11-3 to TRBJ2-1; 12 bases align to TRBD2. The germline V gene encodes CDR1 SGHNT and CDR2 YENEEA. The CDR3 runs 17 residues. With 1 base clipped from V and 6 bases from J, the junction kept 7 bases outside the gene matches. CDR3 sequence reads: CASSLGGGLAGINEQFF. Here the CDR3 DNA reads TGTGCCAGCAGCTTAGGGGGAGGACTAGCGGGAATCAATGAGCAGTTCTTC.

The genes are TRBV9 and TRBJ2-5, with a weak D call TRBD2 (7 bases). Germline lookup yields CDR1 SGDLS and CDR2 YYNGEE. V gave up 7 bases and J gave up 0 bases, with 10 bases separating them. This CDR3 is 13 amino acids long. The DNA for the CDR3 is TGTGCCAGCGCGGGGGCGGACCAAGAGACCCAGTACTTC. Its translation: CASAGADQETQYF. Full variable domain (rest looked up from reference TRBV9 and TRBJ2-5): DSGVTQTPKHLITATGQRVTLRCSPRSGDLSVYWYQQSLDQGLQFLIQYYNGEERAKGNILERFSAQQFPDLHSELNLSSLELGDSALYFCASAGADQETQYFGPGTRLLVL.

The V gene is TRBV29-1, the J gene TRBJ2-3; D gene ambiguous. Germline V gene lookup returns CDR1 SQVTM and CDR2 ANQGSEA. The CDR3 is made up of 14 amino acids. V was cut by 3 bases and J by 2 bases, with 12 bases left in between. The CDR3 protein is CSVDSNPDTDTQYF. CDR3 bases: TGCAGCGTTGATTCGAACCCTGACACAGATACGCAGTATTTT.

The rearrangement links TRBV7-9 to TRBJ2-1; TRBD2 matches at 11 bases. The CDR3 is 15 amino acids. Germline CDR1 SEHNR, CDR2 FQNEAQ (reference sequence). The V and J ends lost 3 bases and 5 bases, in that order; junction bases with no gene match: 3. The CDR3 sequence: CASSFYSGGDNEQFF. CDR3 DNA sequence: TGTGCCAGCAGCTTTTATAGCGGGGGGGACAATGAGCAGTTCTTC.

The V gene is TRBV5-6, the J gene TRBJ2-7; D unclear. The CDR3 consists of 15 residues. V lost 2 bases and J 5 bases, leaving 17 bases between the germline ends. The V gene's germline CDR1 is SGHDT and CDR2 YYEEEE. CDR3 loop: CASSLFFSSSDEQYF. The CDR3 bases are TGTGCCAGCAGCTTATTTTTCTCTAGTTCGGACGAGCAGTACTTC.

The CDR3 DNA reads as TGTGCCAGCAGCTCGGTTCGGCGGGACACTGAAGCTTTCTTT. It encodes CASSSVRRDTEAFF. The genes are TRBV7-9 and TRBJ1-1, with D hard to call. The CDR3 runs 14 residues. Trimming stripped 4 bases from V and 3 bases from J, with 12 bases between. Germline V gene sequence: CDR1 SEHNR, CDR2 FQNEAQ (reference sequence).

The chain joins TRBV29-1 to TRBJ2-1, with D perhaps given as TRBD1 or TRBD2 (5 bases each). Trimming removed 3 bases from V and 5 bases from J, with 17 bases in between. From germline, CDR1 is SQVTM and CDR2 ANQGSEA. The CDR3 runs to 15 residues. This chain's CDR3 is CSVDFLGRTHNEQFF. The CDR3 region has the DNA TGCAGCGTTGATTTCTTGGGACGGACTCACAATGAGCAGTTCTTC.